This T cell receptor (beta chain) was captured in a study of T cell clonality in common variable immunodeficiency. In regard to this clone: What it binds is unknown. With the read ending 3 residues before the CDR3 end, the germline J gene is used to fill in that end.

The table came from immunoSEQ multiplex PCR; TCRdb's copy has only in-frame clones and leaves some out. The repertoire consists of around 17,000 clones, none detected only once. The study's findings and limits: Reportedly, TCR beta sequences from common variable immunodeficiency showed fewer deletions and N-nucleotide insertions.

The CDR3 is 13 amino acids. The V gene lost 5 bases and the J gene lost 5 bases, with 9 bases spanning the gap. Germline V gene sequence: CDR1 SEHNR, CDR2 FQNEAQ (reference sequence). Specimen: peripheral blood mononuclear cells. This clonotype originated in a human donor with common variable immunodeficiency. This chain joins TRBV7-9 and TRBJ2-2; D is possibly TRBD2 (5 bases). The part of the CDR3 DNA that was read is TGTGCCAGCAGCCACCGGGGTACCGGGGAG. Translation gives CASSHRGTGE. In full, the CDR3 is CASSHRGTGELFF.